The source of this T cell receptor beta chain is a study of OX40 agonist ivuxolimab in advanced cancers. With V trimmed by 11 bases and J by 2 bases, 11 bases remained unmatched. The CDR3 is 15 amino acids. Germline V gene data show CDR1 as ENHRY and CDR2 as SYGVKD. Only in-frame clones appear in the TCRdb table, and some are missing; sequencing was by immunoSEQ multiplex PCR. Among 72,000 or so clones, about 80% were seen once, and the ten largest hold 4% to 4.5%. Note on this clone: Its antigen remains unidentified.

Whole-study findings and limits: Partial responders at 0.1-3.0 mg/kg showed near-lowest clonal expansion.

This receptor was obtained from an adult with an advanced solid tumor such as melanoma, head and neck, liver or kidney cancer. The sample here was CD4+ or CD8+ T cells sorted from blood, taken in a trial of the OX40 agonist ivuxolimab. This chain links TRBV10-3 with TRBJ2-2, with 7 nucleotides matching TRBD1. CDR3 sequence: CAVRKGTVNTGELFF. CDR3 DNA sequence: TGTGCCGTAAGAAAGGGGACAGTCAACACCGGGGAGCTGTTTTTT.